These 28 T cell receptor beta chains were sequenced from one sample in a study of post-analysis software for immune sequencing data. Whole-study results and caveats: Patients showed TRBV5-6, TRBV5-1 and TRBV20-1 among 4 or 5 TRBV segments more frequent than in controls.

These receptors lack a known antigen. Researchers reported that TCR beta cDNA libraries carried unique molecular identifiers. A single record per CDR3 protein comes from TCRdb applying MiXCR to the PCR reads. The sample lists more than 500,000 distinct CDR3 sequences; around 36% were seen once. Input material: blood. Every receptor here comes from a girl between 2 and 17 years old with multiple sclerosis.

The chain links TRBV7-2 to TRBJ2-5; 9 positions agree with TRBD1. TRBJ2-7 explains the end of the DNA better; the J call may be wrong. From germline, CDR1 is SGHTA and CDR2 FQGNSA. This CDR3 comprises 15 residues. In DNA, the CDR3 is TGTGCCAGCAGCCCCACGGGACAGGGCCCCTACGAGCAGTACTTC. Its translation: CASSPTGQGPYEQYF.

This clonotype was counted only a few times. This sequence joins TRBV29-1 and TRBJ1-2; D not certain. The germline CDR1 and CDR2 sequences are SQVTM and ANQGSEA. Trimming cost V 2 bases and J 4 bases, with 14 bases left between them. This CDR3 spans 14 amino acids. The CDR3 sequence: CSVESLGVGYGYTF. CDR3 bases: TGCAGCGTTGAATCATTGGGAGTGGGCTATGGCTACACCTTC.

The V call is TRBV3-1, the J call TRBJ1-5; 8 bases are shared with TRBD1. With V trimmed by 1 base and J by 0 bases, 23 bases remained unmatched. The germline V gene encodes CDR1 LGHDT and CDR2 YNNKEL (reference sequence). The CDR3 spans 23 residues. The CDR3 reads CASSQVRVESDRVGDNSNQPQHF. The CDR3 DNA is TGTGCCAGCAGCCAAGTCAGGGTGGAATCGGACAGGGTTGGTGATAATAGCAATCAGCCCCAGCATTTT.

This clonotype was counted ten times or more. The CDR3 spells CSARASGGPYNEQFF. CDR3 DNA: TGCAGTGCTAGAGCGAGCGGGGGGCCTTACAATGAGCAGTTCTTC. This sequence joins TRBV20-1 and TRBJ2-1; 9 positions agree with TRBD2. CDR1 is DFQATT and CDR2 is SNEGSKA in the germline V gene (reference sequence). The CDR3 totals 15 residues. Trimming at V came to 1 base and at J to 4 bases, leaving 5 bases not matched to a gene.

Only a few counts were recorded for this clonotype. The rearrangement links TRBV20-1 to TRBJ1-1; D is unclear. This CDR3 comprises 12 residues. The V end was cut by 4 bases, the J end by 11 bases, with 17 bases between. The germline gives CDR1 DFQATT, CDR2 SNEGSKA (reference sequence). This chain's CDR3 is CSATKDGDEAFF. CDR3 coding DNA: TGCAGTGCTACCAAGGACGGTGACGAGGCTTTCTTT.

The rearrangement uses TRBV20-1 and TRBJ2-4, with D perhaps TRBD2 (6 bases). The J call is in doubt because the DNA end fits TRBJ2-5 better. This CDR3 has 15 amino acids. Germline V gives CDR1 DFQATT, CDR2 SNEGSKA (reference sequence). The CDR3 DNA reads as TGCAGTGCATTGCGGGACGCAGTACTCCAAGAGACCCAGTACTTC. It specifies CSALRDAVLQETQYF.

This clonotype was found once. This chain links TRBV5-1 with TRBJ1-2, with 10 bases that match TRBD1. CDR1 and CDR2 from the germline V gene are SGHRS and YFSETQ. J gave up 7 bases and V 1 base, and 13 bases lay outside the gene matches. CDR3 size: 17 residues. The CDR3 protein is CASSLHGTGASLSGYTF. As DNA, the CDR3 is TGCGCCAGCAGCTTGCACGGGACAGGGGCCTCACTCTCTGGCTACACCTTC. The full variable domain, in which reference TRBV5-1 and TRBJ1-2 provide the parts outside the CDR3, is KAGVTQTPRYLIKTRGQQVTLSCSPISGHRSVSWYQQTPGQGLQFLFEYFSETQRNKGNFPGRFSGRQFSNSRSEMNVSTLELGDSALYLCASSLHGTGASLSGYTFGSGTRLTVV.

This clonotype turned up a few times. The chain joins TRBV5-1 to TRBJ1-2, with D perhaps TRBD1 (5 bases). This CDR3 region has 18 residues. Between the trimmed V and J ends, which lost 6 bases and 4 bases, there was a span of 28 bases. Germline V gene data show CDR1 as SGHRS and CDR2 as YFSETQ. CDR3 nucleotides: TGCGCCAGCATTTTTGCCCCCCCACCGTACAGGAACCTCTATGGCTACACCTTC. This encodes CASIFAPPPYRNLYGYTF.

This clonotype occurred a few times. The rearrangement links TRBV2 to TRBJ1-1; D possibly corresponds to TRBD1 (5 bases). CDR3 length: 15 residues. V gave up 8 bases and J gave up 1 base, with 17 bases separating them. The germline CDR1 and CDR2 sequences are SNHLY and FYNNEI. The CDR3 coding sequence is TGTGCCAGCTCGGAACAGGAGCAGAGGAACACTGAAGCTTTCTTT. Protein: CASSEQEQRNTEAFF.

The CDR3 here is CSASMGEAGANVLTF. CDR3 nucleotides: TGCAGTGCTAGCATGGGGGAGGCTGGGGCCAACGTCCTGACTTTC. The J gene is TRBJ2-6, the V gene TRBV20-1; a possible D gene is TRBD2 (6 bases). CDR1 is DFQATT, CDR2 SNEGSKA, per germline (reference sequence). The V and J ends lost 3 bases and 2 bases respectively, with 11 bases between them. The CDR3 runs to 15 residues.

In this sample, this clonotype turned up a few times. CDR3 nucleotides: TGTGCCAGCAGTTACTCGACGAGAAGCGAGCAGTACTTC. Translation: CASSYSTRSEQYF. The chain has TRBV6-5 and TRBJ2-7; unclear D gene. Germline CDR1 and CDR2: MNHEY and SVGAGI. V lost 0 bases to trimming and J lost 6 bases, with 9 bases between them. The CDR3 loop spans 13 amino acids.

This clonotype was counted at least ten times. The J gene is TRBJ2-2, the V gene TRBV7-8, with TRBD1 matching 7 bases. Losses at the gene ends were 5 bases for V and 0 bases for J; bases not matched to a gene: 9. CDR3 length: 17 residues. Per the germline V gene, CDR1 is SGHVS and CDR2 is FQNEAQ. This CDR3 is CASSPRSGTANTGELFF. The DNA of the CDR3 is TGTGCCAGCAGCCCCCGATCTGGGACAGCGAACACCGGGGAGCTGTTTTTT. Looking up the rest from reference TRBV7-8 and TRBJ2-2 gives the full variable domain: GAGVSQSPRYKVAKRGQDVALRCDPISGHVSLFWYQQALGQGPEFLTYFQNEAQLDKSGLPSDRFFAERPEGSVSTLKIQRTQQEDSAVYLCASSPRSGTANTGELFFGEGSRLTVL.

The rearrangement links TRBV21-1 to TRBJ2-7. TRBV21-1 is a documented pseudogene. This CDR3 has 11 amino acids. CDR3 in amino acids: CASSKEGEQYF. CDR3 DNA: TGTGCCAGCAGCAAAGAAGGCGAGCAGTACTTC.

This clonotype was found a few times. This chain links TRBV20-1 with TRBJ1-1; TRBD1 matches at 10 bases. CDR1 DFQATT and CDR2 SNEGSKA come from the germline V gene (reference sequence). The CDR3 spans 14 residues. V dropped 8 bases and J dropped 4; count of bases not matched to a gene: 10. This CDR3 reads CSTRPGQGITEAFF. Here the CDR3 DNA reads TGCAGTACCCGTCCGGGACAGGGGATCACTGAAGCTTTCTTT.

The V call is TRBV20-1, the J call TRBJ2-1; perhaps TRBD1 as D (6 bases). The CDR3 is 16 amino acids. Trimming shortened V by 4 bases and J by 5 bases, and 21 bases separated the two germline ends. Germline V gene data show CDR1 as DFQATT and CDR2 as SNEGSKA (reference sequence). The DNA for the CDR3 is TGCAGTGCTATATCTCCCCCCGGACAGAACGACAATGAGCAGTTCTTC. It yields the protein CSAISPPGQNDNEQFF.

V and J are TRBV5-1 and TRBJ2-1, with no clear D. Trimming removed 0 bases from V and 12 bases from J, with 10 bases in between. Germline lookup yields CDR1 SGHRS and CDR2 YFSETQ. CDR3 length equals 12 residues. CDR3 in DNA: TGCGCCAGCAGCTTGGGCCTGGGTGGGCAGTTCTTC. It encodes CASSLGLGGQFF.

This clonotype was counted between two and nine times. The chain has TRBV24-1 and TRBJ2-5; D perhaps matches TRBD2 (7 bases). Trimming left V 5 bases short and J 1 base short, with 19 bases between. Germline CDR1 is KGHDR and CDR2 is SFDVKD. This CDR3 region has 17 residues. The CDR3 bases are TGTGCCACCAGTGGGGCAGGGGAGGGTCCTATCCAAGAGACCCAGTACTTC. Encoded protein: CATSGAGEGPIQETQYF.

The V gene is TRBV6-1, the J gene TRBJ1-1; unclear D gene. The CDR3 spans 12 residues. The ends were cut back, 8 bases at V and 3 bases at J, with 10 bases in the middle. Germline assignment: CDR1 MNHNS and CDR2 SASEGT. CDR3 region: CASVSDYTEAFF. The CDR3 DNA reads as TGTGCCAGCGTCTCGGACTACACTGAAGCTTTCTTT.

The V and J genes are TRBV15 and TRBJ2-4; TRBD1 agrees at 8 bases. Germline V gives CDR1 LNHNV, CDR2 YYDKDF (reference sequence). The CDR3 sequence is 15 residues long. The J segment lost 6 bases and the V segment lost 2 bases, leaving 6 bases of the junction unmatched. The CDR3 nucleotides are TGTGCCACCAGCAGAACCAGCGACAGGGGAAACATTCAGTACTTC. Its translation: CATSRTSDRGNIQYF.

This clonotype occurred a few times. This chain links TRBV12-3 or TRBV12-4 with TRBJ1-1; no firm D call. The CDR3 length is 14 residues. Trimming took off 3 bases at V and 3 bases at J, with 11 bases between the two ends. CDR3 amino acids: CASSFFVGYTEAFF. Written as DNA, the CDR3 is TGTGCCAGCAGTTTTTTCGTAGGTTACACTGAAGCTTTCTTT.

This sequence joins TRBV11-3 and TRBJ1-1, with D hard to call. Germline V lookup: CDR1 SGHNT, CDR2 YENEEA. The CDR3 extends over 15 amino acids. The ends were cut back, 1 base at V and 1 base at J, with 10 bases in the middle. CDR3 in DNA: TGTGCCAGCAGCTTAGGAGGGCGGAAGAACACTGAAGCTTTCTTT. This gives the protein CASSLGGRKNTEAFF.

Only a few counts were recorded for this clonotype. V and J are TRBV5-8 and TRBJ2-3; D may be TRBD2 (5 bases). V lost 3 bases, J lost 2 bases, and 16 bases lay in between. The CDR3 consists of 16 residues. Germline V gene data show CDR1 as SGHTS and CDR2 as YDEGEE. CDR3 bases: TGTGCCAGCAGCTATGCCACAGAGGGTGACACAGATACGCAGTATTTT. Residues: CASSYATEGDTDTQYF.

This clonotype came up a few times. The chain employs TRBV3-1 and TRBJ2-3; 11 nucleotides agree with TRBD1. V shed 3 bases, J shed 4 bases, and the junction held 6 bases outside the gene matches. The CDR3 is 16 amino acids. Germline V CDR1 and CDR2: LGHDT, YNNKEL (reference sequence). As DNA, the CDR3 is TGTGCCAGCAGCCATTGGGACAGGGGGTTGGCAGATACGCAGTATTTT. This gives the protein CASSHWDRGLADTQYF.

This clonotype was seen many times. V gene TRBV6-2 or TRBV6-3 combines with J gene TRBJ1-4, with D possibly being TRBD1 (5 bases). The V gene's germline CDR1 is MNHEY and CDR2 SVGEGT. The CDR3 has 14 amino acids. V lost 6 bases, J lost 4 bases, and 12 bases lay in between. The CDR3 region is CASSSSGLNEKLFF. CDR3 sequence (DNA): TGTGCCAGCAGCTCCTCGGGGCTTAATGAAAAACTGTTTTTT.

The CDR3 loop is CASSSWTAQETQYF. CDR3 DNA: TGTGCCAGCAGCTCGTGGACTGCCCAAGAGACCCAGTACTTC. This rearrangement joins TRBV7-6 to TRBJ2-5; possibly TRBD2 for D (5 bases). The CDR3 sequence is 14 residues long. V lost 4 bases to trimming and J lost 1 base, with 10 bases between them. The V gene's germline CDR1 is SGHVS and CDR2 FNYEAQ.

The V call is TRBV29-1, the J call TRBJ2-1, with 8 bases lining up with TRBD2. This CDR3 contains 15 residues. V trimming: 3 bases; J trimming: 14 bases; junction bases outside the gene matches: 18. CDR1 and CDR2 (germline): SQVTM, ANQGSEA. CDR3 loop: CSVEVPPGGGLHEFF. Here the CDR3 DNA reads TGCAGCGTTGAGGTCCCCCCGGGCGGGGGGTTACATGAGTTCTTC.

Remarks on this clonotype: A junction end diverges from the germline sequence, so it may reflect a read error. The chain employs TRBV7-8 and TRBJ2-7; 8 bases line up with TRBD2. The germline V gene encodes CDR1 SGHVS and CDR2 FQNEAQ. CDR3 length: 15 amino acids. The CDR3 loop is CASSRMSGGPYGQYF. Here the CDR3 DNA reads TGTGCCAGCAGCCGCATGAGCGGGGGACCCTACGGGCAGTACTTC.

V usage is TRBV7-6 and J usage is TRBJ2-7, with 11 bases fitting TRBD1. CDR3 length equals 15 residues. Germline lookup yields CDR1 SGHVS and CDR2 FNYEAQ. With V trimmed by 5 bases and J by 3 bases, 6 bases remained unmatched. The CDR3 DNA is TGTGCCAGCAGCCCCGGGACAGGGGGTCTCTACGAGCAGTACTTC. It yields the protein CASSPGTGGLYEQYF.